The clone carrying this T cell receptor (beta chain) was counted between two and nine times. As yet, its antigen is unknown. Described time point: blood 4 weeks post-SBRT, at nephrectomy. This sample's treatment: 15 Gy SBRT to primary tumor, nephrectomy 4 weeks later. Nephrectomy followed 15 Gy stereotactic body radiation by 4 weeks. Clones were sequenced by immunoSEQ multiplex PCR, and TCRdb holds only the in-frame ones, with some missing. The top ten clones hold about 2.4% of a sample with around 74,000 clones, approximately 87% of them seen once. The data belong to a study of radiation and T cells in renal cell carcinoma. Study findings and constraints: From baseline, blood top tumor clonotypes peaked at 2 weeks post-radiation.

Germline V CDR1 and CDR2: MNHNS, SASEGT. V lost 3 bases and J 10 bases, leaving 10 bases between the germline ends. CDR3 length equals 11 residues. This TCR was recovered from a woman aged 55 to 70 with renal cell carcinoma. The chain links TRBV6-1 to TRBJ2-7; D is uncertain. The specimen was blood, collected from a patient whose treatment included radiotherapy and nephrectomy. For the CDR3, the DNA is TGTGCCAGCAGTGACCTACAACCCCAGTACTTC. This codes for CASSDLQPQYF.